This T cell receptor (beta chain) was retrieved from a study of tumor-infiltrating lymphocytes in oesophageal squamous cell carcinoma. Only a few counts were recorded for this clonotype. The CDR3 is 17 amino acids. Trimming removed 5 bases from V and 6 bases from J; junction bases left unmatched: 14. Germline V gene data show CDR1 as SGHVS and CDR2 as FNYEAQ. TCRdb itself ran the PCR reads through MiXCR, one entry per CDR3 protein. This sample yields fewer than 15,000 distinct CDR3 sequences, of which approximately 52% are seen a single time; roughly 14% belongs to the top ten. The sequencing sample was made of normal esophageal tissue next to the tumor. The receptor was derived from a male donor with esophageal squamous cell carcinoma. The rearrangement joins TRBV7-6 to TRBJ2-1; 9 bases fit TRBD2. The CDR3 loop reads CASSAIPAGGVRNEQFF. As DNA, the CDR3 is TGTGCCAGCAGCGCAATCCCTGCGGGAGGGGTTCGCAATGAGCAGTTCTTC.